These 31 T cell receptor beta chains were all obtained from the same sample, sequenced in a study of OX40 agonist ivuxolimab in advanced cancers. The library came from the immunoSEQ multiplex PCR assay. TCRdb took this table from immuneACCESS and kept in-frame rearrangements with V and J called. Such tables lack part of the clones; where checked against another copy, unresolved V genes explain under half of the gap, and the rest is unexplained. The sample data list 55,000 to 90,000 clones, and 88% of these were observed just once. 0.85% to 1% of the sample lies in the top ten. This specimen was CD4+ or CD8+ T cells sorted from blood, taken in a trial of the OX40 agonist ivuxolimab. All receptors come from an adult with an advanced solid tumor such as melanoma, head and neck, liver or kidney cancer.

The J gene is TRBJ1-4, the V gene TRBV10-3; TRBD1 is a possible D gene (5 bases). Germline CDR1 and CDR2: ENHRY and SYGVKD. The CDR3 covers 15 residues. Trimming stripped 4 bases from V and 2 bases from J, with 11 bases between. CDR3 sequence (DNA): TGTGCCATCAGTGCCGGGGCAGGGACTAATGAAAAACTGTTTTTT. Its translation: CAISAGAGTNEKLFF.

The chain combines TRBV11-2 with TRBJ1-1; a possible D gene is TRBD1 (5 bases). Germline CDR1 and CDR2: SGHAT and FQNNGV. The V gene lost 5 bases and the J gene lost 11 bases, with 15 bases spanning the gap. The CDR3 runs to 12 residues. The CDR3 sequence is CASSRLIRGAFF. The CDR3 nucleotides are TGTGCCAGCAGCAGACTCATTCGGGGCGCTTTCTTT.

The chain recombines TRBV6-6 with TRBJ2-3; D remains unclear. Trimming removed 5 bases at V and 0 bases at J, with 3 bases between. Germline values: CDR1 MNHNY, CDR2 SVGAGI (reference sequence). CDR3 length: 12 residues. The CDR3 spells CASSRSTDTQYF. In nucleotides, the CDR3 is TGTGCCAGCAGTCGAAGCACAGATACGCAGTATTTT.

The rearrangement uses TRBV11-2 and TRBJ1-6; no reliable D call. CDR3 size: 14 residues. Germline CDR1 reads SGHAT; CDR2 reads FQNNGV. Trimming removed 2 bases at V and 8 bases at J, with 10 bases between. Here the CDR3 DNA reads TGTGCCAGCAGCTTATCACACGGCGATTCACCCCTCCACTTT. Encoded protein: CASSLSHGDSPLHF. Looking up the rest from reference TRBV11-2 and TRBJ1-6 gives the full variable domain: EAGVAQSPRYKIIEKRQSVAFWCNPISGHATLYWYQQILGQGPKLLIQFQNNGVVDDSQLPKDRFSAERLKGVDSTLKIQPAKLEDSAVYLCASSLSHGDSPLHFGNGTRLTVT.

This chain joins TRBV7-2 and TRBJ1-5; 8 nucleotides align to TRBD1. Trimming removed 5 bases from V and 4 bases from J; junction bases left unmatched: 4. CDR1 SGHTA and CDR2 FQGNSA come from the germline V gene. This CDR3 spans 14 amino acids. The CDR3, as DNA: TGTGCCAGCAGCCGGGGACAGGCTAATCAGCCCCAGCATTTT. This sequence encodes CASSRGQANQPQHF.

This chain connects TRBV12-5 to TRBJ2-2; 8 nucleotides agree with TRBD2. Per germline, CDR1 LGHNT and CDR2 FRNRAP. The CDR3 sequence is 15 residues long. The J segment lost 6 bases and the V segment lost 4 bases, leaving 7 bases of the junction unmatched. In DNA, the CDR3 is TGTGCTAGTGGTTCCACCCCCGGGAGGGCCGGGGAGCTGTTTTTT. Translating it yields CASGSTPGRAGELFF.

This clone was observed a single time. The chain couples TRBV15 to TRBJ1-4, with a weak D call TRBD1 (5 bases). Germline lookup yields CDR1 LNHNV and CDR2 YYDKDF (reference sequence). This CDR3 is 13 amino acids long. The V end was cut by 3 bases, the J end by 5 bases, with 7 bases between. CDR3 residues: CATSRGGNEKLFF. CDR3 sequence (DNA): TGTGCCACCAGCAGGGGGGGGAATGAAAAACTGTTTTTT.

The gene calls are TRBV5-1 and TRBJ2-1; D unclear. There are 15 residues in the CDR3. Germline V gene sequence: CDR1 SGHRS, CDR2 YFSETQ. V was clipped by 7 bases and J by 7 bases, with 21 bases between them. The CDR3 loop is CASEPSPGMGNEQFF. CDR3 sequence (DNA): TGCGCCAGCGAACCAAGCCCCGGAATGGGGAATGAGCAGTTCTTC.

The V and J genes are TRBV12-2 and TRBJ1-4. TRBV12-2 represents a pseudogene. There are 15 residues in the CDR3. The CDR3 loop is CASRFRGRHNEKLFF. The DNA for the CDR3 is TGTGCAAGTCGCTTTAGGGGACGCCACAATGAAAAACTGTTTTTT.

In its sample, this clone was seen a few times. The genes are TRBV10-3 and TRBJ2-5; D might be TRBD1 (5 bases). The germline V gene has CDR1 ENHRY and CDR2 SYGVKD. V was shortened by 4 bases and J by 4 bases, with 13 bases between the two germline ends. The length of the CDR3 is 14 residues. The CDR3 DNA is TGTGCCATCAGTGTCGTTGGGGCACGAGAGACCCAGTACTTC. It codes for CAISVVGARETQYF.

The chain carries TRBV7-3 and TRBJ2-3, with TRBD2 identical over 13 bases. V lost 4 bases and J lost 4; bases outside the gene matches: 2. CDR3 size: 15 residues. Per germline, CDR1 SGHTA and CDR2 FQGTGA. Here the CDR3 reads CASSSGLAGADTQYF. For the CDR3, the DNA is TGTGCCAGCAGCTCCGGACTAGCGGGGGCAGATACGCAGTATTTT.

The rearrangement joins TRBV10-3 to TRBJ2-7, with D perhaps assigned TRBD1 or TRBD2 (6 bases each). V lost 1 base and J lost 6, with 25 bases in between. Germline CDR1 ENHRY, CDR2 SYGVKD. This CDR3 has 18 residues. The CDR3: CAISEWAGAGSRGAEQYF. CDR3 sequence (DNA): TGTGCCATCAGTGAGTGGGCAGGGGCTGGGTCTAGGGGGGCCGAGCAGTACTTC.

This chain links TRBV19 with TRBJ2-2; D perhaps matches TRBD2 (6 bases). V lost 10 bases, J lost 2 bases, and 14 bases lay in between. The germline gives CDR1 LNHDA, CDR2 SQIVND (reference sequence). The CDR3 consists of 14 residues. DNA for the CDR3: TGTGCCACCGCGGGACGCCGCAACACCGGGGAGCTGTTTTTT. Its protein is CATAGRRNTGELFF.

V and J are TRBV18 and TRBJ1-5, with TRBD1 matching over 8 bases. V lost 3 bases and J lost 0; bases outside the gene matches: 16. This CDR3 has 20 amino acids. From germline, CDR1 is KGHSH and CDR2 LQKENI. Written as DNA, the CDR3 is TGTGCCAGCTCACCGTACAGCTTGACAGGGGCCAGATATAGCAATCAGCCCCAGCATTTT. It translates to CASSPYSLTGARYSNQPQHF.

The genes are TRBV9 and TRBJ2-5; 12 bases match TRBD2. The germline gives CDR1 SGDLS, CDR2 YYNGEE. The CDR3 has 16 residues. J was trimmed by 2 bases and V by 0 bases; bases with no gene match: 2. The CDR3 DNA is TGTGCCAGCAGCGTAGGGCTAGCGGGGGGGCAAGAGACCCAGTACTTC. Translating gives CASSVGLAGGQETQYF.

The J gene is TRBJ2-7, the V gene TRBV5-1, with no clear D. V lost 2 bases and J lost 6, with 9 bases in between. Per germline, CDR1 SGHRS and CDR2 YFSETQ. The CDR3 covers 12 residues. For the CDR3, the DNA is TGCGCCAGCAGCTTAGGTTTTTCCGAGCAGTACTTC. Its translation: CASSLGFSEQYF.

The chain joins TRBV7-2 to TRBJ2-5; TRBD1 matches 9 bases. After removal of 3 bases from V and 2 bases from J, the junction contained 4 bases not matched to a gene. Per the germline V gene, CDR1 is SGHTA and CDR2 is FQGNSA. This CDR3 has 15 amino acids. The CDR3, as DNA: TGTGCCAGCAGCTTCCAACAGGGGGCACAAGAGACCCAGTACTTC. It specifies CASSFQQGAQETQYF.

V usage is TRBV4-2 and J usage is TRBJ2-5; D ambiguous. CDR1 and CDR2 (germline): LGHNA, YNFKEQ. The CDR3 contains 14 residues. With 4 bases removed from V and 2 bases from J, the gap between germline ends came to 11 bases. CDR3 DNA sequence: TGTGCCAGCAGCCTAGGTTTCGGGCAAGAGACCCAGTACTTC. It is translated as CASSLGFGQETQYF.

V is TRBV7-2 and J is TRBJ2-6; 9 bases agree with TRBD1. The germline gives CDR1 SGHTA, CDR2 FQGNSA. CDR3 size: 18 residues. Trimming cost V 5 bases and J 4 bases; bases outside gene matches: 12. DNA of the CDR3: TGTGCCAGCAGCCCCCACGAACAGGGGGCCGTCGGGGCCAACGTCCTGACTTTC. Translation gives CASSPHEQGAVGANVLTF.

The genes are TRBV28 and TRBJ2-5; 9 bases map to TRBD1. The CDR3 consists of 16 residues. Germline V CDR1 and CDR2: MDHEN, SYDVKM. The J segment lost 4 bases and the V segment lost 3 bases, leaving 9 bases of the junction unmatched. The CDR3 here is CASSLADRGVRETQYF. CDR3 DNA: TGTGCCAGCAGTTTGGCGGACAGGGGCGTGAGAGAGACCCAGTACTTC.

The chain carries TRBV5-4 and TRBJ2-7; 8 bases fit TRBD1. The CDR3 totals 15 residues. The germline CDR1 and CDR2 sequences are SGHNT and YYREEE (reference sequence). Trimming cost V 3 bases and J 2 bases; bases outside gene matches: 7. The CDR3: CASSSKTGAAYEQYF. CDR3 in DNA: TGTGCCAGCAGCTCAAAGACAGGGGCAGCCTACGAGCAGTACTTC.

The chain combines TRBV6-1 with TRBJ1-6, with 7 bases identical to TRBD1. V lost 8 bases and J lost 5; bases outside the gene matches: 3. The CDR3 is 13 residues long. Germline V gene lookup returns CDR1 MNHNS and CDR2 SASEGT. The CDR3 nucleotides are TGTGCCAGCGGGACAGAGAATAATTCACCCCTCCACTTT. It translates to CASGTENNSPLHF.

The chain employs TRBV18 and TRBJ2-5; D may be TRBD1 or TRBD2 (5 bases each). The V end was cut by 3 bases, the J end by 5 bases, with 13 bases between. The CDR3 extends over 14 amino acids. The germline V gene encodes CDR1 KGHSH and CDR2 LQKENI. This CDR3 reads CASSPVWGMETQYF. In DNA form, the CDR3 reads TGTGCCAGCTCACCGGTTTGGGGGATGGAGACCCAGTACTTC.

The chain uses TRBV19 and TRBJ1-2; 9 nucleotides align to TRBD1. The CDR3 has 14 amino acids. Looked up from germline, CDR1 is LNHDA and CDR2 is SQIVND (reference sequence). V was clipped by 3 bases and J by 8 bases; unmatched bases: 7. CDR3 loop: CASSIGGQGGGYTF. Here the CDR3 DNA reads TGTGCCAGTAGTATTGGGGGACAGGGCGGCGGCTACACCTTC.

This chain connects TRBV2 to TRBJ1-6; no reliable D call. The V gene's germline CDR1 is SNHLY and CDR2 FYNNEI. The ends were cut back, 3 bases at V and 5 bases at J, with 11 bases in the middle. The length of the CDR3 is 15 residues. The CDR3 DNA reads as TGTGCCAGCAGTGAGATCCAGGTCCATAATTCACCCCTCCACTTT. It yields the protein CASSEIQVHNSPLHF.

The V call is TRBV30, the J call TRBJ1-5; weak D call: TRBD1 (5 bases). The CDR3 totals 13 residues. Looked up from germline, CDR1 is GTSNPN and CDR2 is SVGIG (reference sequence). V was pared by 4 bases and J by 4 bases, with 11 bases between. The CDR3 is CAWTSGANQPQHF. The CDR3 DNA sequence: TGTGCCTGGACGTCCGGGGCTAATCAGCCCCAGCATTTT.

The chain joins TRBV28 to TRBJ2-7; 10 bases are a match to TRBD1. This CDR3 comprises 16 residues. V was clipped by 5 bases and J by 6 bases; unmatched bases: 13. Germline V gene data show CDR1 as MDHEN and CDR2 as SYDVKM. CDR3 coding DNA: TGTGCCAGCAGTCCTCGTCCCGGGACAGGGGAACGCGAGCAGTACTTC. Translation: CASSPRPGTGEREQYF. Variable domain in full (rest from reference TRBV28 and TRBJ2-7): DVKVTQSSRYLVKRTGEKVFLECVQDMDHENMFWYRQDPGLGLRLIYFSYDVKMKEKGDIPEGYSVSREKKERFSLILESASTNQTSMYLCASSPRPGTGEREQYFGPGTRLTVT.

This chain uses TRBV7-8 with TRBJ2-3; 7 bases align to TRBD1. The CDR3 length is 15 residues. Germline loops: CDR1 SGHVS, CDR2 FQNEAQ. V shed 7 bases, J shed 4 bases, and the junction held 11 bases outside the gene matches. The CDR3 is CASIRQGRLPDTQYF. In nucleotides, the CDR3 is TGTGCCAGCATACGACAGGGTCGCTTACCAGATACGCAGTATTTT.

The gene calls are TRBV28 and TRBJ1-4, with 7 bases fitting TRBD1. V trimming: 2 bases; J trimming: 7 bases; junction bases outside the gene matches: 10. Germline values: CDR1 MDHEN, CDR2 SYDVKM. This CDR3 spans 16 amino acids. The CDR3 here is CASSLGQAPGGEKLFF. In DNA form, the CDR3 reads TGTGCCAGCAGTTTAGGACAGGCCCCCGGCGGTGAAAAACTGTTTTTT. The full variable domain, in which reference TRBV28 and TRBJ1-4 provide the parts outside the CDR3, is DVKVTQSSRYLVKRTGEKVFLECVQDMDHENMFWYRQDPGLGLRLIYFSYDVKMKEKGDIPEGYSVSREKKERFSLILESASTNQTSMYLCASSLGQAPGGEKLFFGSGTQLSVL.

This chain connects TRBV6-6 to TRBJ2-7, with 9 bases fitting TRBD1. In germline, CDR1 is MNHNY, CDR2 SVGAGI (reference sequence). This CDR3 spans 15 amino acids. V shed 5 bases, J shed 0 bases, and the junction held 5 bases outside the gene matches. As DNA, the CDR3 is TGTGCCAGCAGTATTGGGACAGGGACCTCCTACGAGCAGTACTTC. Translated: CASSIGTGTSYEQYF.

The chain has TRBV28 and TRBJ1-1, with 7 bases aligning to TRBD1. This CDR3 is 13 amino acids long. The V gene end was trimmed by 8 bases and the J gene end by 4 bases; junction bases not matched to a gene: 7. CDR1 MDHEN and CDR2 SYDVKM come from the germline V gene. The CDR3 bases are TGTGCCAGCCTTCAGGGGGGGGGCACTGAAGCTTTCTTT. Its translation: CASLQGGGTEAFF. Variable domain in full (rest from reference TRBV28 and TRBJ1-1): DVKVTQSSRYLVKRTGEKVFLECVQDMDHENMFWYRQDPGLGLRLIYFSYDVKMKEKGDIPEGYSVSREKKERFSLILESASTNQTSMYLCASLQGGGTEAFFGQGTRLTVV.